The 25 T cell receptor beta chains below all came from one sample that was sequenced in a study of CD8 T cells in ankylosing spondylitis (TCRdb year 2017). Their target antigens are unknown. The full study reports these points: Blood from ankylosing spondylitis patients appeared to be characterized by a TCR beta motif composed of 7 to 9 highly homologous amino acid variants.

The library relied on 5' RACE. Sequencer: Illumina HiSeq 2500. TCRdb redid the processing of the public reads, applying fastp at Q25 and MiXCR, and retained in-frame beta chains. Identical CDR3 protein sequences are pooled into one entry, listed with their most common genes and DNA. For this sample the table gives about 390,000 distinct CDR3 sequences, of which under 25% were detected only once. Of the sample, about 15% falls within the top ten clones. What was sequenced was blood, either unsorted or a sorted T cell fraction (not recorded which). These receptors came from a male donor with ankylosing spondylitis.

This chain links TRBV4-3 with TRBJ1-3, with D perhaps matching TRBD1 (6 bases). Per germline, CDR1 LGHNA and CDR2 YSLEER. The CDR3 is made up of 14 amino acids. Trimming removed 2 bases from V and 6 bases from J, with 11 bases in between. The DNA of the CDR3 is TGCGCCAGCAGCCAAACGACAGGCGTAAACACCATATATTTT. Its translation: CASSQTTGVNTIYF.

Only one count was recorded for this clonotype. CDR3 DNA: TGTGCCAGCGCCACTAGCCCAACGAACACCGGGGAGCTGTTTTTT. It codes for CASATSPTNTGELFF. The chain recombines TRBV28 with TRBJ2-2; tentatively, D is TRBD2 (6 bases). Between the trimmed V and J ends, which lost 8 bases and 0 bases, there was a span of 13 bases. The CDR3 has 15 amino acids. The V gene's germline CDR1 is MDHEN and CDR2 SYDVKM. The variable domain in full, completed from reference TRBV28 and TRBJ2-2, reads DVKVTQSSRYLVKRTGEKVFLECVQDMDHENMFWYRQDPGLGLRLIYFSYDVKMKEKGDIPEGYSVSREKKERFSLILESASTNQTSMYLCASATSPTNTGELFFGEGSRLTVL.

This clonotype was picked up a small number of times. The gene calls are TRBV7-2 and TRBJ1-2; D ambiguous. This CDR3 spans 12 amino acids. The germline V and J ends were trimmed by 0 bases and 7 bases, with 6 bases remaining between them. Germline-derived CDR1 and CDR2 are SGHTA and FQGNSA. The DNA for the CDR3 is TGTGCCAGCAGCTTAGCAGGATTTGGCTACACCTTC. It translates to CASSLAGFGYTF. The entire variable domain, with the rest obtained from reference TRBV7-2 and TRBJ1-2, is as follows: GAGVSQSPSNKVTEKGKDVELRCDPISGHTALYWYRQSLGQGLEFLIYFQGNSAPDKSGLPSDRFSAERTGGSVSTLTIQRTQQEDSAVYLCASSLAGFGYTFGSGTRLTVV.

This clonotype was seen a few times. CDR3 coding DNA: TGTGCCAGCAGGAAGGGGGCGGCTTCTAGCACAGATACGCAGTATTTT. Its translation: CASRKGAASSTDTQYF. The chain combines TRBV2 with TRBJ2-3, with 7 bases that match TRBD1. CDR1 is SNHLY, CDR2 FYNNEI, per germline. Trimming removed 6 bases from V and 0 bases from J; junction bases left unmatched: 9. The CDR3 is 16 residues long.

CDR3 nucleotides: TGTGCCAGCAGCTTCGGACAGACCTCCTACGAGCAGTACTTC. Its translation is CASSFGQTSYEQYF. J is TRBJ2-7 and V is TRBV7-9; possible D gene TRBD1, 6 bases. Looked up from germline, CDR1 is SEHNR and CDR2 is FQNEAQ (reference sequence). The CDR3 sequence is 14 residues long. The V end lost 3 bases, the J end lost 0 bases, and 9 bases lay between the germline ends.

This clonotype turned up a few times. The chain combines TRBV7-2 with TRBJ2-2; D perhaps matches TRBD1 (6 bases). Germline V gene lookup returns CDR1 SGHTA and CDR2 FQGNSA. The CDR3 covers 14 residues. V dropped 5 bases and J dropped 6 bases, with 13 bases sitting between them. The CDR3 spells CASSPRQVAGELFF. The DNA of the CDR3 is TGTGCCAGCAGCCCTCGACAGGTCGCCGGGGAGCTGTTTTTT.

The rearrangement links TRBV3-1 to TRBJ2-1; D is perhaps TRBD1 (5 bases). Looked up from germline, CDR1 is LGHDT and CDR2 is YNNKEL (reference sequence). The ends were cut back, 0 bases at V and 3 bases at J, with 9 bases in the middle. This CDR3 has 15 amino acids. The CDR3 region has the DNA TGTGCCAGCAGCCAAGACGAAGGGGACTACAATGAGCAGTTCTTC. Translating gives CASSQDEGDYNEQFF.

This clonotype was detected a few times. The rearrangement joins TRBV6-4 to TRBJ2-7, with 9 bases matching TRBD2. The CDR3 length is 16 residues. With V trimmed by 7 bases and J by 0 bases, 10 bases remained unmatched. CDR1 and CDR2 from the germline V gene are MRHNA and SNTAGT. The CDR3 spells CASKGGLARVSYEQYF. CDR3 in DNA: TGTGCCAGCAAGGGAGGACTAGCGAGAGTCTCCTACGAGCAGTACTTC.

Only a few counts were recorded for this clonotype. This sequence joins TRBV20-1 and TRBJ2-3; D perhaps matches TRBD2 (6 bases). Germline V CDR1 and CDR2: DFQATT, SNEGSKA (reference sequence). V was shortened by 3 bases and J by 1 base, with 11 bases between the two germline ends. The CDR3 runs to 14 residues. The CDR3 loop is CSASSAGRTDTQYF. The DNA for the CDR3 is TGCAGTGCTAGTTCTGCGGGGCGCACAGATACGCAGTATTTT.

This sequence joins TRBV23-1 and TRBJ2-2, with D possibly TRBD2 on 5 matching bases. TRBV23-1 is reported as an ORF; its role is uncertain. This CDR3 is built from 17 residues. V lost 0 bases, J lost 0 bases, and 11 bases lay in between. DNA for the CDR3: TGCGCCAGCAGTCAATCGGCCGGGAATCCGAACACCGGGGAGCTGTTTTTT. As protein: CASSQSAGNPNTGELFF.

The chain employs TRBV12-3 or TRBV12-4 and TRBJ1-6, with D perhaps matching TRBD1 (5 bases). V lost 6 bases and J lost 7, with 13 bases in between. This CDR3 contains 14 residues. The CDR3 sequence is CASSPPGDNSPLHF. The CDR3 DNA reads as TGTGCCAGCAGCCCCCCCGGGGACAATTCACCCCTCCACTTT.

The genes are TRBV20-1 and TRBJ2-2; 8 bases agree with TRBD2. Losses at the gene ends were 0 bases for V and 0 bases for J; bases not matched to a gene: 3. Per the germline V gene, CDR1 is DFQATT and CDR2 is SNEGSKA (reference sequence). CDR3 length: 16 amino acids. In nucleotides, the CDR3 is TGCAGTGCTAGAGACGAAGCGGGAGCGAACACCGGGGAGCTGTTTTTT. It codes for CSARDEAGANTGELFF.

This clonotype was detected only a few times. CDR3 residues: CASSEQNTEAFF. The CDR3 nucleotides read TGTGCCAGCAGCGAGCAGAACACTGAAGCTTTCTTT. The chain has TRBV7-8 and TRBJ1-1, with D unresolved. Looked up from germline, CDR1 is SGHVS and CDR2 is FQNEAQ. The CDR3 has 12 amino acids. V was cut by 5 bases and J by 1 base, with 5 bases left in between. The full variable domain, with the rest looked up from reference TRBV7-8 and TRBJ1-1, is GAGVSQSPRYKVAKRGQDVALRCDPISGHVSLFWYQQALGQGPEFLTYFQNEAQLDKSGLPSDRFFAERPEGSVSTLKIQRTQQEDSAVYLCASSEQNTEAFFGQGTRLTVV.

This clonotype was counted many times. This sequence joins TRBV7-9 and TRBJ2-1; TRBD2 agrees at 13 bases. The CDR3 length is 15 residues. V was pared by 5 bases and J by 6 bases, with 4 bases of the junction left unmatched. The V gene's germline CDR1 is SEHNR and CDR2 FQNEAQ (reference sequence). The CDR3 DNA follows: TGTGCCAGCAGCCCGGGACTAGCGGGAACCAATGAGCAGTTCTTC. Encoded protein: CASSPGLAGTNEQFF.

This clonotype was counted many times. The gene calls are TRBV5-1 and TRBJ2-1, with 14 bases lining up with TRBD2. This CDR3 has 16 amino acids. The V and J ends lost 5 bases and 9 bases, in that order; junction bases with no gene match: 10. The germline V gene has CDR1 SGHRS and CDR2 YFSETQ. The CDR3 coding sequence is TGCGCCAGCAGGCCCCCGGGACTAGCGGGAGTTAGTGAGCAGTTCTTC. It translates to CASRPPGLAGVSEQFF.

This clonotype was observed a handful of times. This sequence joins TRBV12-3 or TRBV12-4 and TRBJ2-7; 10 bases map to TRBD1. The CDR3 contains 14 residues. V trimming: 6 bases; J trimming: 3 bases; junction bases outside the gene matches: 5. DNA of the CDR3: TGTGCCAGCAGCGTGGGACAGGGGATCTACGAGCAGTACTTC. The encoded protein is CASSVGQGIYEQYF.

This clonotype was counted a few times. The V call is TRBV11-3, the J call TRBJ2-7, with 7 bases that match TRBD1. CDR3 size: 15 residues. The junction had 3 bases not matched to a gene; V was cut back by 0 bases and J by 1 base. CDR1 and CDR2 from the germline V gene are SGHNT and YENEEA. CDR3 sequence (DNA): TGTGCCAGCAGCTTAGAAGGGGGCGGTTCCTACGAGCAGTACTTC. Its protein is CASSLEGGGSYEQYF.

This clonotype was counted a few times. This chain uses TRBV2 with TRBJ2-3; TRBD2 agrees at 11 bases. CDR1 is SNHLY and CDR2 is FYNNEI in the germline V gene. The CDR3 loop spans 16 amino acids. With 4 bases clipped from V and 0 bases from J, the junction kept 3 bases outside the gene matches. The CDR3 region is CASSVRLAGSTDTQYF. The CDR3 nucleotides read TGTGCCAGCAGTGTAAGACTAGCGGGGAGCACAGATACGCAGTATTTT.

The CDR3 DNA sequence: TGTGCCAGCAGTTACCGACCCGGGACTACCCCCTACGAGCAGTACTTC. It is translated as CASSYRPGTTPYEQYF. This sequence joins TRBV6-5 and TRBJ2-7, with 7 bases fitting TRBD2. V gave up 2 bases and J gave up 2 bases; unmatched junction bases: 9. CDR1 and CDR2 (germline): MNHEY, SVGAGI. This CDR3 has 16 residues.

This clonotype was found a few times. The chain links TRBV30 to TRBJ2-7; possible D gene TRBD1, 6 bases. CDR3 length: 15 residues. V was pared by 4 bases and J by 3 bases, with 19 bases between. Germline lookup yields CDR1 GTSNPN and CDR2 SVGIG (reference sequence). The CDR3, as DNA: TGTGCCTGGACCCGGGGCTCAGGGGTAATCTACGAGCAGTACTTC. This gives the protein CAWTRGSGVIYEQYF. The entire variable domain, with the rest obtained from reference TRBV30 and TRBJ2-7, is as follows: SQTIHQWPATLVQPVGSPLSLECTVEGTSNPNLYWYRQAAGRGLQLLFYSVGIGQISSEVPQNLSASRPQDRQFILSSKKLLLSDSGFYLCAWTRGSGVIYEQYFGPGTRLTVT.

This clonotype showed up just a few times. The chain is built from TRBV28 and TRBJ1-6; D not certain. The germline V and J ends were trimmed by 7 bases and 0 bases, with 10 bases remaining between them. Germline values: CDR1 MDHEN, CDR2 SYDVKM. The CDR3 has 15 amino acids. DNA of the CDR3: TGTGCCAGCACCGGCCGAAGCTCCTATAATTCACCCCTCCACTTT. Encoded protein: CASTGRSSYNSPLHF.

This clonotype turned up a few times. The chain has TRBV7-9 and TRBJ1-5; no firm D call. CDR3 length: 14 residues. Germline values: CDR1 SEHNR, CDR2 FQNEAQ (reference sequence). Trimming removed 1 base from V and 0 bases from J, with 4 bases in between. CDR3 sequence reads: CASSLDVSNQPQHF. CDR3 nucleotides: TGTGCCAGCAGCTTAGACGTTAGCAATCAGCCCCAGCATTTT.

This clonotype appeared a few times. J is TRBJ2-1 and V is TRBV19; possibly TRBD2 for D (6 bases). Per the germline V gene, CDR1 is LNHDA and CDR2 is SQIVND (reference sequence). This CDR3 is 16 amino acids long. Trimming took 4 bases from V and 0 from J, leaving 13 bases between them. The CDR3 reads CASSTPRRVSYNEQFF. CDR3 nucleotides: TGTGCCAGTAGTACCCCCCGGAGGGTCTCCTACAATGAGCAGTTCTTC. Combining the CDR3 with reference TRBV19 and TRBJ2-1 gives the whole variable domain DGGITQSPKYLFRKEGQNVTLSCEQNLNHDAMYWYRQDPGQGLRLIYYSQIVNDFQKGDIAEGYSVSREKKESFPLTVTSAQKNPTAFYLCASSTPRRVSYNEQFFGPGTRLTVL.

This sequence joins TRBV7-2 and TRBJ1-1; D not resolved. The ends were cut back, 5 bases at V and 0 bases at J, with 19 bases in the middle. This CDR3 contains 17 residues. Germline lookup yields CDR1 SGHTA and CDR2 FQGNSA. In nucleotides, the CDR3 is TGTGCCAGCAGCCCCGCCGGGCGGCAGCTTCTGAACACTGAAGCTTTCTTT. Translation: CASSPAGRQLLNTEAFF.

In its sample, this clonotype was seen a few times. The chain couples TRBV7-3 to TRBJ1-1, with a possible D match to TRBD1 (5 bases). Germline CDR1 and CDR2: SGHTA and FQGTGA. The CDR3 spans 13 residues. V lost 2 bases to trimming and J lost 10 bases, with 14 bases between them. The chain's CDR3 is CASSLGGDPRAFF. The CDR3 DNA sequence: TGTGCCAGCAGCTTAGGAGGGGACCCTCGAGCTTTCTTT. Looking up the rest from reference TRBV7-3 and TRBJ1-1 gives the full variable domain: GAGVSQTPSNKVTEKGKYVELRCDPISGHTALYWYRQSLGQGPEFLIYFQGTGAADDSGLPNDRFFAVRPEGSVSTLKIQRTERGDSAVYLCASSLGGDPRAFFGQGTRLTVV.